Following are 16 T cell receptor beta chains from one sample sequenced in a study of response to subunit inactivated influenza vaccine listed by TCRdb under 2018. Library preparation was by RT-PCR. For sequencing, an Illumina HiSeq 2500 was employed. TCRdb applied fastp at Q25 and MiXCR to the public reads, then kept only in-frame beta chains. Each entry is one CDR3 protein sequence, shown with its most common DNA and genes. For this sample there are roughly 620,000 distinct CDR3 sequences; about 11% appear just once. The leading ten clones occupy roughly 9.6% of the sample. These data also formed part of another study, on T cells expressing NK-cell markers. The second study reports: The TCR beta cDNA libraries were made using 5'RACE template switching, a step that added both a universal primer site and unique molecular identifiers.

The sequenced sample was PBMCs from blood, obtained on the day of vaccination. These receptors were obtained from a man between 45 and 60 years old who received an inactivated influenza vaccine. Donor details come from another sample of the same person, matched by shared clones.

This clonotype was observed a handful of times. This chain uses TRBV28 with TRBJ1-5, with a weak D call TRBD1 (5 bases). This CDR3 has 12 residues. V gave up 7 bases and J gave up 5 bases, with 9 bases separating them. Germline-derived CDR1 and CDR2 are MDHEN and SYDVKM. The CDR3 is CASTGGDQPQHF. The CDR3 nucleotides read TGTGCCAGCACCGGAGGGGATCAGCCCCAGCATTTT.

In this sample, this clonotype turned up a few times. This chain's CDR3 is CASTPLGAYNEQFF. The CDR3 nucleotides read TGTGCCAGCACCCCCCTAGGGGCCTACAATGAGCAGTTCTTC. The V gene is TRBV28, the J gene TRBJ2-1; maybe TRBD1 (5 bases). Germline-derived CDR1 and CDR2 are MDHEN and SYDVKM. This CDR3 has 14 residues. The V gene lost 7 bases and the J gene lost 2 bases, with 12 bases spanning the gap.

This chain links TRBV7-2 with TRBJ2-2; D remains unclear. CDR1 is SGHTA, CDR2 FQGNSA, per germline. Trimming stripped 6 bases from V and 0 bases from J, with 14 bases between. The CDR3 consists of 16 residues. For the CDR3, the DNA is TGTGCCAGCAGGTCTCCCGGAATCTCGAACACCGGGGAGCTGTTTTTT. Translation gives CASRSPGISNTGELFF.

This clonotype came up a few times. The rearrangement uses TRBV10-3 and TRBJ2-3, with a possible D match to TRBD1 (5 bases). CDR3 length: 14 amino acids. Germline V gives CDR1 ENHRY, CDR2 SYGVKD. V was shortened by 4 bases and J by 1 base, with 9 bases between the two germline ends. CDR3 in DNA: TGTGCCATCAGTGCTGGCAGGGGCACAGATACGCAGTATTTT. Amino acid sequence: CAISAGRGTDTQYF.

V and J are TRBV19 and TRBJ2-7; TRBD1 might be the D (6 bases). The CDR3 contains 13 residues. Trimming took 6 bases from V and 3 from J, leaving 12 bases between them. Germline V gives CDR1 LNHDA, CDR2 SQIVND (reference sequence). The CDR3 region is CASSPGHYYEQYF. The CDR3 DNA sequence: TGTGCCAGTAGCCCGGGACACTACTACGAGCAGTACTTC.

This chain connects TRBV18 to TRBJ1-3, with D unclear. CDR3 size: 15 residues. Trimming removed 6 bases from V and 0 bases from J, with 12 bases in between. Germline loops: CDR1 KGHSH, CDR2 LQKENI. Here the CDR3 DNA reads TGTGCCAGCTCCCAAAGAGGATCCTCTGGAAACACCATATATTTT. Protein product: CASSQRGSSGNTIYF.

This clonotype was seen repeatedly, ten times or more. The CDR3 is CASSYRGGLTGELFF. CDR3 DNA sequence: TGTGCCAGCAGTTACAGGGGAGGACTCACCGGGGAGCTGTTTTTT. V gene TRBV6-2 or TRBV6-3 combines with J gene TRBJ2-2; the D gene is possibly TRBD2 (6 bases). Germline V gene lookup returns CDR1 MNHEY and CDR2 SVGEGT. This CDR3 contains 15 residues. V dropped 2 bases and J dropped 4 bases, with 11 bases sitting between them.

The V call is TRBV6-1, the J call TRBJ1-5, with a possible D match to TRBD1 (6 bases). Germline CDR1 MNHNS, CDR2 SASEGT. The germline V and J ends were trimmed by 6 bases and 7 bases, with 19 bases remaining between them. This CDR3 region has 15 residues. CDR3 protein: CASRKTGNGGQPQHF. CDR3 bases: TGTGCCAGCAGGAAGACAGGAAACGGGGGGCAGCCCCAGCATTTT.

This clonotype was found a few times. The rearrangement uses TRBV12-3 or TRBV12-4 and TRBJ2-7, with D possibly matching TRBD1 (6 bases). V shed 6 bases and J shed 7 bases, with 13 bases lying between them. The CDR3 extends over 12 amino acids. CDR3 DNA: TGTGCCAGCAGCTACAGGGTGAGGGAGCAGTACTTC. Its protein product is CASSYRVREQYF.

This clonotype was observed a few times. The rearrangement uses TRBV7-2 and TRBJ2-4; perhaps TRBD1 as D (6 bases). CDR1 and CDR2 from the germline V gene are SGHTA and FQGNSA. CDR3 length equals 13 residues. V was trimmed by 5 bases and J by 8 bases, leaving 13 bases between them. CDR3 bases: TGTGCCAGCAGCCCCTACCCAGGGGACATTCAGTACTTC. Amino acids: CASSPYPGDIQYF.

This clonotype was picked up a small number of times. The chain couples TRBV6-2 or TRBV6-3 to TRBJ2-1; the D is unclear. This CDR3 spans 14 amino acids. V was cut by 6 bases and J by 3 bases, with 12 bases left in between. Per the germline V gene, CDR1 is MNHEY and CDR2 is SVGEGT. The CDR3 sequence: CASRGDSYYNEQFF. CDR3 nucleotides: TGTGCCAGCAGAGGAGACTCATACTACAATGAGCAGTTCTTC.

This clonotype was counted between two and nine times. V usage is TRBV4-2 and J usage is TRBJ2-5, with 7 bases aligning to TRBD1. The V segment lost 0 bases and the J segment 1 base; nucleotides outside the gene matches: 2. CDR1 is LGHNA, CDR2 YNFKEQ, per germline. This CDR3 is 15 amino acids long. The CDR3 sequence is CASSQEQGRQETQYF. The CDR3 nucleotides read TGTGCCAGCAGCCAAGAACAGGGGCGCCAAGAGACCCAGTACTTC.

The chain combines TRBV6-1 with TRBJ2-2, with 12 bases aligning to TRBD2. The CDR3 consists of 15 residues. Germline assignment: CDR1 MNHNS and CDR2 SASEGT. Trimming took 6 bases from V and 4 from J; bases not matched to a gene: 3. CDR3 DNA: TGTGCCAGCAGCAGACTAGCGGGAGCCACCGGGGAGCTGTTTTTT. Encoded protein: CASSRLAGATGELFF.

The CDR3 DNA reads TGTGCCAGCAGCCAAGATGGGGACACCGGGGAGCTGTTTTTT. The encoded protein is CASSQDGDTGELFF. The chain recombines TRBV4-2 with TRBJ2-2; no reliable D call. The V end lost 0 bases, the J end lost 3 bases, and 5 bases lay between the germline ends. Germline V lookup: CDR1 LGHNA, CDR2 YNFKEQ. The CDR3 extends over 14 amino acids.

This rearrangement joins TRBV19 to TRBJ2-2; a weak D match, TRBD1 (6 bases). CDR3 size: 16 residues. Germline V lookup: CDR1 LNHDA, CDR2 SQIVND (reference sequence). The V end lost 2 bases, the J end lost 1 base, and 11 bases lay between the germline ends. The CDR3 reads CASSIRWTENTGELFF. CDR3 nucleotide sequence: TGTGCCAGTAGTATACGCTGGACAGAGAACACCGGGGAGCTGTTTTTT.

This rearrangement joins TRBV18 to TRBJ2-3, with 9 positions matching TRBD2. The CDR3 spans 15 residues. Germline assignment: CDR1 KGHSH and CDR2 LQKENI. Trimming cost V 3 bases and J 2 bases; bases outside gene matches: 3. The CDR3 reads CASSPRLADTDTQYF. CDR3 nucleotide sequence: TGTGCCAGCTCACCCAGACTAGCGGACACAGATACGCAGTATTTT.